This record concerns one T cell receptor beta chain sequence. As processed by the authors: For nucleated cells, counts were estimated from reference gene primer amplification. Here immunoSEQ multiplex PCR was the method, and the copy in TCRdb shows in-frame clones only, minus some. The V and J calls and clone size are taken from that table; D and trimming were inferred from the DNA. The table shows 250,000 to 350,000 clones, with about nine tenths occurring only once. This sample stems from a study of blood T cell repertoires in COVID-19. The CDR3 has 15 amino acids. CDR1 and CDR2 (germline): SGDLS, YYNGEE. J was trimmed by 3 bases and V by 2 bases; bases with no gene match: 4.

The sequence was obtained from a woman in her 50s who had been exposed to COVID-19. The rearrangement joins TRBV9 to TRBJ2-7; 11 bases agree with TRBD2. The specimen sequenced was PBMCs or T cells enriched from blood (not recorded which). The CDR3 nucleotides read TGTGCCAGCAGCGTTAGCGGGGGGGCGGGCTACGAGCAGTACTTC. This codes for CASSVSGGAGYEQYF.